These 6 T cell receptor beta chains share one sample of origin, sequenced in a study of T cells in localized non-small cell lung cancer. Using immunoSEQ multiplex PCR, the repertoire was profiled, and TCRdb retains in-frame clones only, with some absent. The top ten clones hold approximately 5.4% of a sample with fewer than 50,000 clones, approximately 90% of them seen once. Sequencing used peripheral blood mononuclear cells, obtained before any cancer treatment. Receptor source: a male donor older than 55 with stage II lung adenocarcinoma.

This sequence joins TRBV19 and TRBJ1-3; D gene uncertain. Germline V lookup: CDR1 LNHDA, CDR2 SQIVND (reference sequence). CDR3 length equals 14 residues. V gave up 8 bases and J gave up 4 bases, with 15 bases separating them. CDR3 amino acids: CASGVAGSGNTIYF. CDR3 sequence (DNA): TGTGCCAGTGGAGTGGCGGGGTCCGGAAACACCATATATTTT.

This chain links TRBV6-5 with TRBJ2-7; 8 bases are shared with TRBD1. CDR1 is MNHEY and CDR2 is SVGAGI in the germline V gene. Germline trimming cut 6 bases from V and 2 bases from J; bases unmatched to any gene: 3. The CDR3 runs to 13 residues. The CDR3 DNA is TGTGCCAGCAGCAAGACAGGGGCCTACGAGCAGTACTTC. It yields the protein CASSKTGAYEQYF.

The count of this clone is one. This chain connects TRBV10-3 to TRBJ2-1; 13 bases are shared with TRBD2. Germline trimming cut 2 bases from V and 0 bases from J; bases unmatched to any gene: 19. The CDR3 is 23 residues long. CDR1 and CDR2 (germline): ENHRY, SYGVKD. Here the CDR3 DNA reads TGTGCCATCAGTGAGGCCCAGGGGGGAAGACTAGCGGGAGGCCGGAGCTCCTACAATGAGCAGTTCTTC. This gives the protein CAISEAQGGRLAGGRSSYNEQFF.

The chain joins TRBV7-3 to TRBJ1-6; D unresolved. Germline assignment: CDR1 SGHTA and CDR2 FQGTGA. The V gene lost 1 base and the J gene lost 9 bases, with 7 bases spanning the gap. The CDR3 contains 13 residues. The CDR3 protein is CASSLKPISPLHF. CDR3 sequence (DNA): TGTGCCAGCAGCTTAAAACCCATTTCACCCCTCCACTTT.

The V and J genes are TRBV7-9 and TRBJ2-6; 7 nucleotides align to TRBD1. J lost 2 bases, V lost 1 base, and 5 bases had no gene match. Per the germline V gene, CDR1 is SEHNR and CDR2 is FQNEAQ (reference sequence). The CDR3 is 17 amino acids. The DNA for the CDR3 is TGTGCCAGCAGCTTAGGACAGGGTTCCCCTGGGGCCAACGTCCTGACTTTC. Translated: CASSLGQGSPGANVLTF.

This rearrangement joins TRBV5-1 to TRBJ1-5; D unresolved. The germline V gene has CDR1 SGHRS and CDR2 YFSETQ. V lost 1 base and J 0 bases, leaving 2 bases between the germline ends. The CDR3 runs to 13 residues. CDR3 amino acids: CASSLNSNQPQHF. The CDR3 DNA sequence: TGCGCCAGCAGCTTGAATAGCAATCAGCCCCAGCATTTT.